This T cell receptor beta chain originates from a study of regulatory T cells in long-lasting Graves disease. This CDR3 comprises 20 residues. CDR1 KGHDR and CDR2 SFDVKD come from the germline V gene. V was pared by 2 bases and J by 4 bases, with 11 bases of the junction left unmatched. In regard to this clonotype: The antigen remains undetermined.

Study-level points and caveats: Because few samples were included, accuracy may have been lower.

The time point: persistent/refractory GD, antithyroid drugs over 5 years with positive TRAb. PBMC-derived RNA was used for the TCR library. Arm-PCR of CDR3 regions and iRepertoire HTBI primers were used to build TCR beta libraries. TCRdb redid the calling of the multiplex PCR reads with MiXCR, one entry per CDR3 protein. The sample shows about 420,000 distinct CDR3 sequences, roughly a quarter of them seen only once. The receptor comes from a female donor with Graves disease. V usage is TRBV24-1 and J usage is TRBJ2-2; 14 bases match TRBD2. The source material was peripheral blood mononuclear cells (PBMCs), sampled when the disease was refractory, from a patient treated with antithyroid drugs. The CDR3 nucleotides are TGTGCCACCAGTGATTGGATTGGGACTAGCGGGAGTACTATCACCGGGGAGCTGTTTTTT. This translates into CATSDWIGTSGSTITGELFF.